The next 8 T cell receptor beta chains were all read from a single sample in a study of blood T cell repertoires in COVID-19. Clones were sequenced by immunoSEQ multiplex PCR, and TCRdb holds only the in-frame ones, with some missing. The sample lists fewer than 200,000 clones, over 75% seen once, with nearly 0.55% in the top ten. The source material was peripheral blood. The receptor source for this set is a man aged 50 to 60 with acute or convalescent COVID-19.

The chain is built from TRBV9 and TRBJ2-5; a weak D match, TRBD2 (5 bases). Germline CDR1 reads SGDLS; CDR2 reads YYNGEE. With 0 bases removed from V and 0 bases from J, the gap between germline ends came to 15 bases. The CDR3 is made up of 17 amino acids. The CDR3 DNA reads as TGTGCCAGCAGCGTAGCCCCAGGCCGGGGTTACCAAGAGACCCAGTACTTC. Protein: CASSVAPGRGYQETQYF.

The J gene is TRBJ2-1, the V gene TRBV6-5; D is undetermined. V was clipped by 2 bases and J by 6 bases, with 11 bases between them. The CDR3 contains 14 residues. CDR1 MNHEY and CDR2 SVGAGI come from the germline V gene. The CDR3 sequence is CASSYTDSSNEQFF. The CDR3 DNA reads as TGTGCCAGCAGTTACACTGACTCAAGCAATGAGCAGTTCTTC.

The chain joins TRBV6-5 to TRBJ2-3; TRBD2 agrees at 9 bases. Trimming removed 7 bases from V and 8 bases from J; junction bases left unmatched: 13. Germline CDR1 reads MNHEY; CDR2 reads SVGAGI. The CDR3 has 15 residues. The CDR3: CASKWLGSGRSTQYF. DNA of the CDR3: TGTGCCAGCAAGTGGCTCGGTAGCGGGAGAAGTACGCAGTATTTT.

The V call is TRBV19, the J call TRBJ2-7; D gene unclear. This CDR3 is 13 amino acids long. CDR1 is LNHDA and CDR2 is SQIVND in the germline V gene (reference sequence). Between the trimmed V and J ends, which lost 3 bases and 2 bases, there was a span of 8 bases. CDR3 region: CASSIPGAYEQYF. DNA of the CDR3: TGTGCCAGTAGTATTCCAGGTGCCTACGAGCAGTACTTC.

The chain employs TRBV19 and TRBJ1-4, with 7 bases that match TRBD1. V dropped 7 bases and J dropped 5; count of bases not matched to a gene: 4. CDR3 length: 13 residues. The V gene's germline CDR1 is LNHDA and CDR2 SQIVND (reference sequence). The CDR3 nucleotides read TGTGCCAGTATGGGGACAGCAAATGAAAAACTGTTTTTT. Translation gives CASMGTANEKLFF.

This clone was seen just once. The chain couples TRBV5-1 to TRBJ2-1, with D unresolved. Germline CDR1 SGHRS, CDR2 YFSETQ. Trimming took off 4 bases at V and 7 bases at J, with 15 bases between the two ends. The CDR3 length is 14 residues. The CDR3 DNA follows: TGCGCCAGCAGCCGTGCGGCGGCTGGGAATGAGCAGTTCTTC. It is translated as CASSRAAAGNEQFF.

The gene calls are TRBV28 and TRBJ1-1; D gene unclear. The CDR3 is 11 amino acids. The V and J ends lost 7 bases and 3 bases respectively, with 6 bases between them. Germline values: CDR1 MDHEN, CDR2 SYDVKM. The CDR3 region is CASTGYTEAFF. As DNA, the CDR3 is TGTGCCAGCACAGGTTACACTGAAGCTTTCTTT.

This clone was counted a few times. The V gene is TRBV10-3, the J gene TRBJ2-1, with 8 bases lining up with TRBD2. Trimming took 4 bases from V and 7 from J; bases not matched to a gene: 12. The CDR3 consists of 16 residues. Per the germline V gene, CDR1 is ENHRY and CDR2 is SYGVKD. CDR3 sequence reads: CAISGPSGGIRNEQFF. CDR3 DNA sequence: TGTGCCATCAGTGGCCCCAGCGGGGGCATCAGAAATGAGCAGTTCTTC.